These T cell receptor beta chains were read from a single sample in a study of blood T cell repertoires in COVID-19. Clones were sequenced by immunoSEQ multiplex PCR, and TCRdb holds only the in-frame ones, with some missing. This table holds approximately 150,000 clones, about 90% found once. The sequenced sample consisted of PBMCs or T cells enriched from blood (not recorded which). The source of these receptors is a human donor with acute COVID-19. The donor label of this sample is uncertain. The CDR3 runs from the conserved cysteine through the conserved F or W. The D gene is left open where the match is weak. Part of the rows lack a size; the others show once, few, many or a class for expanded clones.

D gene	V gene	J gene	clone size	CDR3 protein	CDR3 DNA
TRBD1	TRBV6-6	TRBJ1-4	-	CASSRTGVLPADEKLFF	TGTGCCAGCAGTCGAACAGGGGTATTACCCGCCGATGAAAAACTGTTTTTT
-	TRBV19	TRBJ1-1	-	CASSIGLSSAFF	TGTGCCAGTAGTATAGGGCTCTCTAGTGCTTTCTTT
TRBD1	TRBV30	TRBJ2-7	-	CAWGQGLPYEQYF	TGTGCCTGGGGACAGGGGCTCCCCTACGAGCAGTACTTC
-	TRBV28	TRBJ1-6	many	CASSAISGIDSPLHF	TGTGCCAGCAGCGCTATTTCGGGGATCGATTCACCCCTCCACTTT
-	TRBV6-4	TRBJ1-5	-	CASSVEGGDQPQHF	TGTGCCAGCAGTGTTGAAGGGGGTGATCAGCCCCAGCATTTT
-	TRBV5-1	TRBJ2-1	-	CASSLGWSSYNEQFF	TGCGCCAGCAGCTTGGGCTGGAGCTCCTACAATGAGCAGTTCTTC
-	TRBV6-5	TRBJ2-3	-	CASARQTDTQYF	TGTGCCAGCGCTAGACAGACAGATACGCAGTATTTT
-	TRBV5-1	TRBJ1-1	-	CASSRDSSNTEAFF	TGCGCCAGCAGCCGTGACAGCTCGAACACTGAAGCTTTCTTT
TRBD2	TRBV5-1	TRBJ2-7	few	CASRSGGAYEQYF	TGCGCCAGCAGAAGCGGGGGGGCCTACGAGCAGTACTTC
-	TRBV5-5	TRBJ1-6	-	CATAVQASSPLHF	TGTGCCACAGCGGTTCAGGCCTCTTCACCCCTCCACTTT
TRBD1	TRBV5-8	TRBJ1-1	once	CASSLGTGRGNTEAFF	TGTGCCAGCAGCTTGGGGACAGGGAGAGGGAACACTGAAGCTTTCTTT
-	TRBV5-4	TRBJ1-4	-	CASSQAGENEKLFF	TGTGCCAGCAGCCAAGCGGGGGAAAATGAAAAACTGTTTTTT
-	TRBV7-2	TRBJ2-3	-	CASSPRSGGADTQYF	TGTGCCAGCAGCCCCCGGTCCGGAGGCGCAGATACGCAGTATTTT
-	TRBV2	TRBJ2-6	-	CASQVLSGANVLTF	TGTGCCAGCCAAGTACTCTCTGGGGCCAACGTCCTGACTTTC
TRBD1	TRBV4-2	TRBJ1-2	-	CASSGGQTNYGYTF	TGTGCCAGCAGTGGGGGACAGACTAACTATGGCTACACCTTC
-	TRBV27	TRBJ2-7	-	CASSLYARDRTNYEQYF	TGTGCCAGCAGTTTATATGCCAGGGATAGAACTAACTACGAGCAGTACTTC
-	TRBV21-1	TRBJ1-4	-	CASSKRVGGPAEKLFF	TGTGCCAGCAGCAAACGGGTCGGGGGGCCTGCTGAAAAACTGTTTTTT
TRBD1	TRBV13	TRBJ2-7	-	CASSFGTGPYEQYF	TGTGCCAGCAGCTTCGGGACAGGGCCCTACGAGCAGTACTTC
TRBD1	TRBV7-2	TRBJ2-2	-	CASSATGQGPGELFF	TGTGCCAGCAGCGCGACCGGACAGGGGCCCGGGGAGCTGTTTTTT
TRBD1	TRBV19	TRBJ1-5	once	CASSTRTGENQPQHF	TGTGCCAGTAGTACTAGGACAGGAGAGAATCAGCCCCAGCATTTT
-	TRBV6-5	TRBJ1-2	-	CASSYSRRHFNYGYTF	TGTGCCAGCAGTTACTCGAGGCGGCACTTTAACTATGGCTACACCTTC
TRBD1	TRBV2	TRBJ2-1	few	CASSEGAGTGGNEQFF	TGTGCCAGCAGTGAAGGGGCCGGGACAGGGGGCAATGAGCAGTTCTTC
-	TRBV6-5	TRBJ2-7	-	CASTVNQDGTYEQYF	TGTGCCAGCACCGTAAACCAGGACGGGACCTACGAGCAGTACTTC
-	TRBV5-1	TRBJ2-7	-	CASSLLDRTYEQYF	TGCGCCAGCAGCCTCCTTGACAGAACCTACGAGCAGTACTTC
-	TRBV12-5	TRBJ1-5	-	CASGLVVGQPQHF	TGTGCTAGTGGTTTGGTGGTGGGCCAGCCCCAGCATTTT
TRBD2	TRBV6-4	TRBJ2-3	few	CASSERAGGPPDTQYF	TGTGCCAGCAGTGAACGAGCGGGGGGGCCCCCAGATACGCAGTATTTT
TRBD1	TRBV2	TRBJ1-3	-	CASSGDRGTNTIYF	TGTGCCAGCAGTGGGGACAGGGGGACAAACACCATATATTTT
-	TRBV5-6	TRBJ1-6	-	CASTYLGVQRSPLHF	TGTGCCAGCACTTACCTCGGTGTACAGCGGTCACCCCTCCACTTT
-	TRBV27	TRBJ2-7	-	CATGAGASEQYF	TGTGCCACAGGTGCGGGGGCGAGTGAGCAGTACTTC
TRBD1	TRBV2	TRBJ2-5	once	CASSEEGAGKETQYF	TGTGCCAGCAGTGAAGAGGGGGCAGGGAAAGAGACCCAGTACTTC
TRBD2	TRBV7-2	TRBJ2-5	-	CASSLAVGGAGETQYF	TGTGCCAGCAGCTTAGCCGTCGGGGGGGCCGGGGAGACCCAGTACTTC
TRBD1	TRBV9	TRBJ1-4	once	CASSATGAANEKLFF	TGTGCCAGCAGCGCGACAGGGGCAGCTAATGAAAAACTGTTTTTT
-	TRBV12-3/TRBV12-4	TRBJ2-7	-	CASSLQRDNEQYF	TGTGCCAGCAGTTTGCAGAGGGATAACGAGCAGTACTTC
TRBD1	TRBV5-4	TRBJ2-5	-	CASSAKGAETQYF	TGTGCCAGCAGTGCCAAGGGGGCTGAGACCCAGTACTTC
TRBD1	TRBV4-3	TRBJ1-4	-	CASSQVRDRTNEKLFF	TGCGCCAGCAGCCAGGTGAGGGACAGGACTAATGAAAAACTGTTTTTT
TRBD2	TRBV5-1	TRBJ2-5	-	CASSLASGGPQETQYF	TGCGCCAGCAGCTTGGCTAGCGGGGGGCCCCAAGAGACCCAGTACTTC
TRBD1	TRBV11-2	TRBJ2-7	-	CASSTGTGPYEQYF	TGTGCCAGCAGCACCGGGACAGGACCTTACGAGCAGTACTTC
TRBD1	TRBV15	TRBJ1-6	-	CATTSTQTGGFPLHF	TGTGCCACCACCTCAACCCAGACAGGGGGCTTTCCCCTCCACTTT
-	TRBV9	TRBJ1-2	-	CASSVVSSNYGYTF	TGTGCCAGCAGCGTAGTTTCTTCTAACTATGGCTACACCTTC
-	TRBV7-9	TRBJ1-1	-	CASSLARLRGTEAFF	TGTGCCAGCAGCTTAGCAAGGCTTAGGGGCACTGAAGCTTTCTTT
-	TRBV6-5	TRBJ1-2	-	CASSLGGQGNYGYTF	TGTGCCAGCAGCCTGGGTGGGCAGGGTAACTATGGCTACACCTTC
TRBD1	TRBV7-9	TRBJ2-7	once	CASSRGWQGAYEQYF	TGTGCCAGCAGCCGGGGATGGCAGGGGGCTTACGAGCAGTACTTC
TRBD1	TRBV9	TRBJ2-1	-	CASSGTGRNEQFF	TGTGCCAGCAGTGGGACAGGAAGAAATGAGCAGTTCTTC
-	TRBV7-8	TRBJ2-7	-	CASSFKGVGASYEQYF	TGTGCCAGCAGCTTCAAAGGCGTGGGAGCCTCCTACGAGCAGTACTTC
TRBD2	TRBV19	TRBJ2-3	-	CASTPRGGSTDTQYF	TGTGCCAGTACCCCGCGGGGAGGGAGCACAGATACGCAGTATTTT
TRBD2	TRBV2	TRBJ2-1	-	CASIGLAGGLGFF	TGTGCCAGCATAGGACTAGCGGGGGGGTTAGGGTTCTTC
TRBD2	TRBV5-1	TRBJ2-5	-	CASRTGTSISVGWETQYF	TGCGCCAGCAGGACCGGGACTAGCATCTCTGTAGGGTGGGAGACCCAGTACTTC
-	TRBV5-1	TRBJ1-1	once	CASSLDAGTEAFF	TGCGCCAGCAGCTTGGACGCGGGCACTGAAGCTTTCTTT
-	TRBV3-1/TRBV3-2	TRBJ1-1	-	CASSQVGWPTGTEAFF	TGTGCCAGCAGCCAAGTAGGCTGGCCCACGGGCACTGAAGCTTTCTTT
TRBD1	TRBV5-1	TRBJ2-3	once	CASQTGGQHYSTDTQYF	TGCGCCAGCCAGACAGGGGGACAGCACTATAGCACAGATACGCAGTATTTT
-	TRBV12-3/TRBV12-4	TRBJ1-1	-	CASSPGAEAFF	TGTGCCAGCAGCCCCGGGGCTGAAGCTTTCTTT
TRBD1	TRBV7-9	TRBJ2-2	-	CASSLTGVNTGELFF	TGTGCCAGCAGCTTGACAGGGGTGAACACCGGGGAGCTGTTTTTT
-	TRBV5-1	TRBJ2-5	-	CASRDPGGETQYF	TGCGCCAGCAGAGACCCAGGAGGAGAGACCCAGTACTTC
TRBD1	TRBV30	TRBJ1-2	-	CAWSAPFMTGGKGYTF	TGTGCCTGGAGTGCTCCTTTTATGACAGGGGGGAAGGGCTACACCTTC
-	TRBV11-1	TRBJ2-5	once	CASSPRLIKETQYF	TGTGCCAGCAGCCCCCGACTTATTAAAGAGACCCAGTACTTC
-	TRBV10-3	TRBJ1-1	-	CAIRQGTEAFF	TGTGCCATCAGACAGGGCACTGAAGCTTTCTTT
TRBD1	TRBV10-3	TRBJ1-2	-	CAISDQGAGNDGYTF	TGTGCCATCAGTGATCAGGGGGCAGGGAACGATGGCTACACCTTC
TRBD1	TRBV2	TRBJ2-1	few	CASSQDRGYSEQFF	TGTGCCAGCAGTCAGGACAGGGGTTATAGTGAGCAGTTCTTC
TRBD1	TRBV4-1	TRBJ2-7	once	CASSPSRDRGHEQYF	TGCGCCAGCAGCCCTTCCCGGGACAGGGGTCACGAGCAGTACTTC
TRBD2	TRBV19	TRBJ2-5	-	CASSIEGGGFQETQYF	TGTGCCAGTAGTATAGAAGGCGGGGGTTTTCAAGAGACCCAGTACTTC